This entry concerns a single T cell receptor (beta chain). Germline V gives CDR1 SGHAT, CDR2 FQNNGV. This CDR3 is 16 amino acids long. Between the trimmed V and J ends, which lost 2 bases and 7 bases, there was a span of 20 bases. TCRdb processed the reads anew with MiXCR; each CDR3 protein has one entry. The sample contains 250,000 or so distinct CDR3 sequences, 15% to 20% of which appear only once. The data stem from a study of T cell repertoires in cytomegalovirus infection. The gene calls are TRBV11-2 and TRBJ2-5; D is unresolved. The clonotype was recovered from a human donor in good health (CMV status not recorded). Some clones in this sample may be carry-over from other donors' samples. The sample taken for sequencing was CD8+ T cells from PBMCs. CDR3 protein: CASSLTWVADRGTQYF. The CDR3 DNA follows: TGTGCCAGCAGCTTAACCTGGGTGGCTGACCGAGGGACCCAGTACTTC.